A selection of T cell receptor beta chains follows, all from one sample in a study of blood T cells in healthy people across ages. One entry per CDR3 protein, called by TCRdb with MiXCR from the 5' RACE reads. The sample yields about 800,000 distinct CDR3 sequences, 25% seen once. The data were also submitted as part of a second study, on T cells of mothers and their children.

Material: blood. These receptors were obtained from a boy younger than 18 in good health. Both conserved end residues are part of each CDR3. Each record gives: V gene, D gene, J gene, clone size, CDR3 DNA, CDR3 protein. A D gene is named only where the DNA matches it firmly. Clone size is shown for a subset of rows, as once, few, many or a class of expanded clone.

V: TRBV21-1; D: -; J: TRBJ2-2; size: few; DNA: TGTGCCAGCAGCAAAGCGGAGACAGGGGGCGGATTCGTGAACACCGGGGAGCTGTTTTTT; CDR3: CASSKAETGGGFVNTGELFF
V: TRBV29-1; D: TRBD2; J: TRBJ2-2; size: -; DNA: TGCAGCGTTGAAATTGGGAATAGCGGGGGCGAGACCGGGGAGCTGTTTTTT; CDR3: CSVEIGNSGGETGELFF
V: TRBV5-6; D: TRBD1; J: TRBJ1-1; size: -; DNA: TGTGCCAGCAGCTTCGTCAGGCAGGGGGTCGAAGCTTTCTTT; CDR3: CASSFVRQGVEAFF
V: TRBV5-1; D: -; J: TRBJ2-1; size: -; DNA: TGCGCCAGCAGCTTGGATGGGATAGGTTACAATGAGCAGTTCTTC; CDR3: CASSLDGIGYNEQFF
V: TRBV7-9; D: -; J: TRBJ2-1; size: -; DNA: TGTGCCAGCAGCCCGGGACGGAGTCTGGACAATGAGCAGTTCTTC; CDR3: CASSPGRSLDNEQFF
V: TRBV28; D: -; J: TRBJ2-7; size: many; DNA: TGTGCCAGCAGTTTAAAGGGGGACTACGAGCAGTACTTC; CDR3: CASSLKGDYEQYF
V: TRBV4-3; D: -; J: TRBJ2-7; size: -; DNA: TGCGCCAGCAGCCAAGACTGGCCGCTCTCCTACGAGCAGTACTTC; CDR3: CASSQDWPLSYEQYF
V: TRBV7-2; D: -; J: TRBJ2-1; size: many; DNA: TGTGCCAGCAGCTTAGCCAATGAGCAGTTCTTC; CDR3: CASSLANEQFF
V: TRBV7-9; D: -; J: TRBJ1-2; size: once; DNA: TGTGCCAGCAGCTTAGCGGTAGGAGACTATGGCTACACCTTC; CDR3: CASSLAVGDYGYTF
V: TRBV4-3; D: -; J: TRBJ1-2; size: -; DNA: TGCGCCAGCAGCCAAGATCGGGCCGGAGGGTACTATGGCTACACCTTC; CDR3: CASSQDRAGGYYGYTF
V: TRBV11-2; D: -; J: TRBJ2-1; size: -; DNA: TGTGCCAGCAGCTTAGAATCTACCCGAAATGAGCAGTTCTTC; CDR3: CASSLESTRNEQFF
V: TRBV25-1; D: TRBD2; J: TRBJ2-3; size: -; DNA: TGTGCCAGCAGTGAATGGCGGGGGGCAGATACGCAGTATTTT; CDR3: CASSEWRGADTQYF
V: TRBV27; D: TRBD2; J: TRBJ2-7; size: few; DNA: TGTGCCAGCAGTTTTACTGCTAGCGGGGGCTACGAGCAGTACTTC; CDR3: CASSFTASGGYEQYF
V: TRBV4-3; D: -; J: TRBJ2-2; size: few; DNA: TGCGCCCGGGCCGCGGGCACCGGGGAGCTGTTTTTT; CDR3: CARAAGTGELFF
V: TRBV20-1; D: -; J: TRBJ1-1; size: -; DNA: TGCAGTGCGGAGGGACTGATGAACACTGAAGCTTTCTTT; CDR3: CSAEGLMNTEAFF
V: TRBV27; D: TRBD1; J: TRBJ2-7; size: -; DNA: TGTGCCAGCAGTTCCCCTCCGGACAGGGATCCCTCCGAGCAGTACTTC; CDR3: CASSSPPDRDPSEQYF
V: TRBV7-9; D: -; J: TRBJ2-3; size: few; DNA: TGTGCCAGCAGCTCATGGACAGCGGTCACAGATACGCAGTATTTT; CDR3: CASSSWTAVTDTQYF
V: TRBV5-1; D: TRBD1; J: TRBJ2-7; size: -; DNA: TGCGCCAGCAGCCCCGGGACAGACGACTACGAGCAGTACTTC; CDR3: CASSPGTDDYEQYF
V: TRBV15; D: -; J: TRBJ2-1; size: few; DNA: TGTGCCACCTCCGGGTCTTACTCCTACAATGAGCAGTTCTTC; CDR3: CATSGSYSYNEQFF
V: TRBV5-1; D: -; J: TRBJ1-2; size: -; DNA: TGCGCCAGCAGCTTGGGACTTCGGCGCTACGGCTACACCTTC; CDR3: CASSLGLRRYGYTF
V: TRBV28; D: -; J: TRBJ2-1; size: -; DNA: TGTGCCAGCAGCCCACCTTTGAACTACAATGAGCAGTTCTTC; CDR3: CASSPPLNYNEQFF
V: TRBV20-1; D: -; J: TRBJ1-2; size: -; DNA: TGCAGTGCTTCTAGGACCTATGGCTACACCTTC; CDR3: CSASRTYGYTF
V: TRBV20-1; D: -; J: TRBJ2-7; size: -; DNA: TGCAGTGCTAGAACGTGGCAGGATGCCTACGAGCAGTACTTC; CDR3: CSARTWQDAYEQYF
V: TRBV6-2/TRBV6-3; D: -; J: TRBJ2-1; size: -; DNA: TGTGCCAGCAGCCAAGAAAAAGCGGCTTATTACAATGAGCAGTTCTTC; CDR3: CASSQEKAAYYNEQFF
V: TRBV4-1; D: TRBD1; J: TRBJ2-7; size: -; DNA: TGCGCCAGCAGCCAAAAGTGGGGACAGGGGGCCTACGAGCAGTACTTC; CDR3: CASSQKWGQGAYEQYF
V: TRBV5-1; D: -; J: TRBJ2-5; size: -; DNA: TGCGCCAGCAGCTTTATATCCGGGGAGACCCAGTACTTC; CDR3: CASSFISGETQYF
V: TRBV20-1; D: TRBD2; J: TRBJ2-1; size: -; DNA: TGCAGTGCTAACTATGCGGGGGGAGTCCCTGTAAGGCAGTTCTTC; CDR3: CSANYAGGVPVRQFF
V: TRBV29-1; D: -; J: TRBJ2-1; size: -; DNA: TGCAGCGTTGAAGAAGGAGAGATCGGTGTGGCGTTTCGGAATGAGCAGTTCTTC; CDR3: CSVEEGEIGVAFRNEQFF
V: TRBV11-1; D: TRBD1; J: TRBJ1-2; size: -; DNA: TGTGCCAGCAGCTCCATTTCCGGGACAGCTTATGGCTACACCTTC; CDR3: CASSSISGTAYGYTF
V: TRBV5-1; D: -; J: TRBJ1-2; size: -; DNA: TGCGCCAGCAGCTCCACCACCGGGGGGGGACCTAACTATGGCTACACCTTC; CDR3: CASSSTTGGGPNYGYTF
V: TRBV7-2; D: TRBD2; J: TRBJ2-2; size: few; DNA: TGTGCCAGCAGCTTTCAGCATGGTAGCGGGAGGAGCACCGGGGAGCTGTTTTTT; CDR3: CASSFQHGSGRSTGELFF
V: TRBV7-9; D: -; J: TRBJ2-1; size: -; DNA: TGTGCCAGCAGCCCCTTAACCTACCCGACCTACAATGAGCAGTTCTTC; CDR3: CASSPLTYPTYNEQFF